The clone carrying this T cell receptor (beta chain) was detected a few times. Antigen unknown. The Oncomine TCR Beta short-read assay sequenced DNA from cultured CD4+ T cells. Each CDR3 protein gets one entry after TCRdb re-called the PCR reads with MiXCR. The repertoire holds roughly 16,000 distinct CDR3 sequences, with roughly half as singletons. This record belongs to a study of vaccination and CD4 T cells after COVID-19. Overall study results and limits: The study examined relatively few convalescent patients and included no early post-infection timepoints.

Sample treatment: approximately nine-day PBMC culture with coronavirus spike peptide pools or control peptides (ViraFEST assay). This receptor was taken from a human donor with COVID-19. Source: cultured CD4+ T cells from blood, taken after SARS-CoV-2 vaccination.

CDR3 bases: TGTGCCAGCAGTTACCACGATCAGGGTTCCGGCTACACCTTC. Encoded protein: CASSYHDQGSGYTF. V gene TRBV6-5 combines with J gene TRBJ1-2; tentative D call: TRBD1 (5 bases). Germline assignment: CDR1 MNHEY and CDR2 SVGAGI. The V gene lost 2 bases and the J gene lost 8 bases, with 15 bases spanning the gap. This CDR3 has 14 amino acids.